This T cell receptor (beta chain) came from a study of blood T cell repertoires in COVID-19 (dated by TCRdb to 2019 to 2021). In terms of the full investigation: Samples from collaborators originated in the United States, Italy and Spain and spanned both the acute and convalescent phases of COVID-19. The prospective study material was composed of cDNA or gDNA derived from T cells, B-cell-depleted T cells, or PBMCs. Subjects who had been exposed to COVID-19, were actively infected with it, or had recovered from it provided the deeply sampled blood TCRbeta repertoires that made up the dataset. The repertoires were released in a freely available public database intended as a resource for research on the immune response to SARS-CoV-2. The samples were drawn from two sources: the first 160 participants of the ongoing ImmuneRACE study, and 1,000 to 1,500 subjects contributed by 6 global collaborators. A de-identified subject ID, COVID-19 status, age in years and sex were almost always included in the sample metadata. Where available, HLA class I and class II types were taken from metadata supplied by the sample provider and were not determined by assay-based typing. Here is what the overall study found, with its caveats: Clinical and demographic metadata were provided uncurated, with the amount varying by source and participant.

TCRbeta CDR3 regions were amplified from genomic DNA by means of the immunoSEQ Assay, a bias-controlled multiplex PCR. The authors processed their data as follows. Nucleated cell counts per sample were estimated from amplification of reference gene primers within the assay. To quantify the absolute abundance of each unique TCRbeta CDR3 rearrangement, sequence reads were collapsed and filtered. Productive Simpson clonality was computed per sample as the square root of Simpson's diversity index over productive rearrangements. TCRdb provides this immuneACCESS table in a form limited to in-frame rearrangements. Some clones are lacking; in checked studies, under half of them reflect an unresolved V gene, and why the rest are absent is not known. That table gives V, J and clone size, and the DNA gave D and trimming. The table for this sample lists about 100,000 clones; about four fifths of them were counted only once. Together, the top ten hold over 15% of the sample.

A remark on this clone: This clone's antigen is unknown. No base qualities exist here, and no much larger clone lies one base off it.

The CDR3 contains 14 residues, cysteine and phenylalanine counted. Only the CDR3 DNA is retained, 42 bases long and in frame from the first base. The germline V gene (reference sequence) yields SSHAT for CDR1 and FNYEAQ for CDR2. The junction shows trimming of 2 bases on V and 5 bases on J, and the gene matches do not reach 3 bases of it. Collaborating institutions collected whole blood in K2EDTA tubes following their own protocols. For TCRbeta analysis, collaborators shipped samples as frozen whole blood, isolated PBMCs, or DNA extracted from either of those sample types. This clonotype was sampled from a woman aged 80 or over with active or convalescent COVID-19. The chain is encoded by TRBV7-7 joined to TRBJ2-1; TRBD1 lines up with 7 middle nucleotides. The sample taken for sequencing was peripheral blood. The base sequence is TGTGCCAGCAGCTTATGGGACAGTCACAATGAGCAGTTCTTC. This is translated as CASSLWDSHNEQFF.